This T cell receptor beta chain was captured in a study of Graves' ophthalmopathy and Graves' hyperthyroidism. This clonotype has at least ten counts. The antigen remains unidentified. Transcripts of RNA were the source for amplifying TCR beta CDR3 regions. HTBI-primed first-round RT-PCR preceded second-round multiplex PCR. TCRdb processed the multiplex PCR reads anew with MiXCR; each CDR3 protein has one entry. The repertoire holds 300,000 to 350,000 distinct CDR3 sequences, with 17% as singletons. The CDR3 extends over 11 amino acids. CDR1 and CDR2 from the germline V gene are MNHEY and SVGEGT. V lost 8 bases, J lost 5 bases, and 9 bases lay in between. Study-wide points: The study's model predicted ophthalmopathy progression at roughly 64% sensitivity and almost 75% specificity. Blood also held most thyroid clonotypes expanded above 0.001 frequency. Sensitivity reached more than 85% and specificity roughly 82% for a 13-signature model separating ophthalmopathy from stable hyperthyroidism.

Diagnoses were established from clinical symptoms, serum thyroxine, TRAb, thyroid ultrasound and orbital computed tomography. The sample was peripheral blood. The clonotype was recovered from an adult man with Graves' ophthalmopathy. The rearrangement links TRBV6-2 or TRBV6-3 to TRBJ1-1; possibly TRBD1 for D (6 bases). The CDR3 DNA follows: TGTGCCAGCCTCAGGGGTACTGAAGCTTTCTTT. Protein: CASLRGTEAFF.